The rows below give T cell receptor beta chains drawn from one sample of a study of blood T cell repertoires in COVID-19. Data came from immunoSEQ multiplex PCR; TCRdb stores just in-frame clones and leaves some out. The sample shows 250,000 to 300,000 clones, over 80% of them seen only once. Sequenced: peripheral blood. These receptors all stem from a man aged 55-75 years who had recovered from COVID-19. Both conserved end residues are part of each CDR3. D genes are given only for firm matches. Not every row has a clone size; where given, it reads once, few, many or a size class.

d_gene	j_gene	abundance	v_gene	CDR3aa	CDR3nt
NA	TRBJ2-5	NA	TRBV7-9	CASSFRQLETQYF	TGTGCCAGCAGCTTTCGACAGCTGGAGACCCAGTACTTC
TRBD2	TRBJ2-3	NA	TRBV2	CASTLGGGPDTQYF	TGTGCCAGCACTCTCGGGGGGGGCCCAGATACGCAGTATTTT
NA	TRBJ1-2	NA	TRBV12-3/TRBV12-4	CASSSNDRTRYTF	TGTGCCAGCAGTTCGAACGACAGGACGCGCTACACCTTC
TRBD2	TRBJ2-3	NA	TRBV9	CASSVRSGDTDTQYF	TGTGCCAGCAGCGTACGAAGCGGGGACACAGATACGCAGTATTTT
NA	TRBJ2-5	NA	TRBV6-5	CASSYSKGVQETQYF	TGTGCCAGCAGTTACTCGAAGGGGGTCCAAGAGACCCAGTACTTC
TRBD1	TRBJ1-5	NA	TRBV14	CASSQGQGYNQPQHF	TGTGCCAGCAGCCAAGGACAGGGATACAATCAGCCCCAGCATTTT
NA	TRBJ2-1	NA	TRBV19	CASKQSSSYNEQFF	TGTGCCAGTAAACAGTCGAGCTCCTACAATGAGCAGTTCTTC
TRBD2	TRBJ2-1	NA	TRBV25-1	CASSEGLAVSNEQFF	TGTGCCAGCAGTGAGGGACTAGCGGTAAGCAATGAGCAGTTCTTC
TRBD2	TRBJ2-7	NA	TRBV11-2	CASSLILAGGEQYF	TGTGCCAGCAGCTTAATTTTAGCGGGAGGCGAGCAGTACTTC
TRBD2	TRBJ2-1	NA	TRBV30	CAWKPTGTSGSSHEQFF	TGTGCCTGGAAACCAACCGGGACTAGCGGGAGTAGCCATGAGCAGTTCTTC
NA	TRBJ1-1	NA	TRBV5-8	CASSLWGDSTEAFF	TGTGCCAGCAGCTTATGGGGGGATTCGACTGAAGCTTTCTTT
TRBD2	TRBJ2-5	NA	TRBV5-4	CASSLGTSYQETQYF	TGTGCCAGCAGCTTGGGGACTAGCTATCAAGAGACCCAGTACTTC
NA	TRBJ1-1	once	TRBV29-1	CSVNTVVNTEAFF	TGCAGCGTTAATACTGTGGTGAACACTGAAGCTTTCTTT
TRBD1	TRBJ1-6	NA	TRBV2	CASRRAGTENSPLHF	TGTGCCAGCAGGAGGGCCGGGACAGAGAATTCACCCCTCCACTTT
NA	TRBJ1-2	NA	TRBV18	CASSQKSYDFNYGYTF	TGTGCCAGCTCACAGAAATCCTATGACTTTAACTATGGCTACACCTTC
NA	TRBJ2-3	NA	TRBV9	CASSQRLLTSTDTQYF	TGTGCCAGCAGCCAGCGACTCCTGACTAGCACAGATACGCAGTATTTT
NA	TRBJ1-5	NA	TRBV6-1	CASSETGSNQPQHF	TGTGCCAGCAGTGAGACGGGGAGCAATCAGCCCCAGCATTTT
NA	TRBJ1-5	NA	TRBV28	CASRTTAGTWGQPQHF	TGTGCCAGCAGGACTACAGCCGGGACTTGGGGTCAGCCCCAGCATTTT
NA	TRBJ2-3	NA	TRBV20-1	CSASRQGGTDTQYF	TGCAGTGCTAGTAGGCAGGGAGGTACAGATACGCAGTATTTT
TRBD2	TRBJ2-1	NA	TRBV29-1	CSVYAGTSLEQFF	TGCAGCGTATATGCCGGGACTAGTCTTGAGCAGTTCTTC
NA	TRBJ2-3	NA	TRBV7-2	CASSAKQGDTQYF	TGTGCCAGCAGCGCGAAGCAGGGAGATACGCAGTATTTT
TRBD1	TRBJ1-4	NA	TRBV5-4	CASSPGTATNEKLFF	TGTGCCAGCAGCCCGGGGACAGCAACTAATGAAAAACTGTTTTTT
NA	TRBJ1-1	NA	TRBV3-1/TRBV3-2	CASSQDPTGEAEAFF	TGTGCCAGCAGCCAAGATCCGACAGGAGAGGCTGAAGCTTTCTTT
NA	TRBJ1-1	NA	TRBV19	CASSNRVRDTEAFF	TGTGCCAGTAGTAACAGGGTCCGGGACACTGAAGCTTTCTTT
TRBD2	TRBJ2-1	once	TRBV3-1/TRBV3-2	CASSISGTRLVSEQFF	TGTGCCAGCAGTATTAGCGGGACTAGGCTTGTTTCGGAGCAGTTCTTC
NA	TRBJ1-2	few	TRBV30	CAWQKQGGYTF	TGTGCCTGGCAGAAGCAGGGTGGCTACACCTTC
NA	TRBJ1-5	NA	TRBV7-8	CASSSGYNQPQHF	TGTGCCAGCAGCTCGGGTTATAATCAGCCCCAGCATTTT
TRBD1	TRBJ1-6	NA	TRBV3-1/TRBV3-2	CASSQHGQGGRSPLHF	TGTGCCAGCAGCCAACATGGACAGGGGGGACGATCACCCCTCCACTTT
NA	TRBJ2-2	once	TRBV10-3	CATNYRIENTGELFF	TGTGCCACTAATTACAGGATCGAGAACACCGGGGAGCTGTTTTTT
NA	TRBJ1-1	NA	TRBV3-1/TRBV3-2	CASSVGVAEAFF	TGTGCCAGCAGCGTGGGAGTCGCTGAAGCTTTCTTT
TRBD2	TRBJ2-3	NA	TRBV27	CALRGLAPSTDTQYF	TGTGCCCTAAGGGGACTAGCACCTAGCACAGATACGCAGTATTTT
NA	TRBJ1-2	NA	TRBV5-1	CASSPGQALDYTF	TGCGCCAGCAGTCCAGGACAAGCCCTAGACTACACCTTC
NA	TRBJ2-6	few	TRBV10-3	CATRDRDSGANVLTF	TGTGCCACCAGAGACAGAGACTCTGGGGCCAACGTCCTGACTTTC
TRBD2	TRBJ2-7	few	TRBV5-4	CASSPGRTSGSHEQYF	TGTGCCAGCAGCCCGGGAAGGACTAGCGGGAGCCACGAGCAGTACTTC
TRBD1	TRBJ2-6	NA	TRBV9	CASSVVSQGAGANVLTF	TGTGCCAGCAGCGTAGTTTCACAGGGGGCTGGGGCCAACGTCCTGACTTTC
NA	TRBJ1-3	NA	TRBV15	CATSRDHTGLADTIYF	TGTGCCACCAGCAGAGATCATACAGGGTTGGCGGACACCATATATTTT
TRBD1	TRBJ1-6	NA	TRBV30	CASTGTGDSNSPLHF	TGTGCCTCTACCGGGACAGGGGATTCGAATTCACCCCTCCACTTT
NA	TRBJ1-4	NA	TRBV25-1	CASSDPRGRGDEKLFF	TGTGCCAGCAGTGACCCCCGCGGCAGGGGTGATGAAAAACTGTTTTTT
NA	TRBJ2-4	NA	TRBV21-1	CASSKLGGAKNIQYF	TGTGCCAGCAGCAAATTGGGAGGAGCCAAAAACATTCAGTACTTC
NA	TRBJ2-7	NA	TRBV9	CASSVMPAYEQYF	TGTGCCAGCAGCGTAATGCCAGCCTACGAGCAGTACTTC
TRBD2	TRBJ2-7	NA	TRBV12-3/TRBV12-4	CASSTRGVEQYF	TGTGCCAGCAGCACGCGGGGGGTCGAGCAGTACTTC
NA	TRBJ2-1	NA	TRBV11-2	CASSFYGGEQFF	TGTGCCAGCAGCTTCTACGGCGGAGAGCAGTTCTTC
TRBD2	TRBJ2-3	few	TRBV2	CASRSGGGTDTQYF	TGTGCCAGCAGATCGGGGGGAGGCACAGATACGCAGTATTTT
TRBD2	TRBJ2-3	NA	TRBV2	CASSGASGRAPDTQYF	TGTGCCAGCAGTGGGGCGAGCGGGAGGGCCCCAGATACGCAGTATTTT
TRBD2	TRBJ2-1	NA	TRBV5-1	CASSLLAGVYNEQFF	TGCGCCAGCAGCTTGTTAGCGGGAGTCTACAATGAGCAGTTCTTC
NA	TRBJ2-7	NA	TRBV11-2	CASSSKTLYPYYEQYF	TGTGCCAGCAGCTCAAAGACACTCTACCCATACTACGAGCAGTACTTC
TRBD1	TRBJ2-3	NA	TRBV12-3/TRBV12-4	CASSPTGGDTQYF	TGTGCCAGCAGCCCGACAGGGGGTGATACGCAGTATTTT
TRBD1	TRBJ1-6	few	TRBV5-1	CASSLGTGMTPLHF	TGCGCCAGCAGCTTGGGGACAGGGATGACACCCCTCCACTTT
TRBD1	TRBJ2-7	NA	TRBV30	CAWGMDRASEQYF	TGTGCCTGGGGGATGGACAGGGCCTCCGAGCAGTACTTC
TRBD1	TRBJ1-6	NA	TRBV2	CASIRDSPSSYNSPLHF	TGTGCCAGCATCCGGGACAGCCCGAGCTCCTATAATTCACCCCTCCACTTT
TRBD1	TRBJ2-2	few	TRBV19	CASSEQGFGGELFF	TGTGCCAGTAGTGAACAGGGGTTTGGCGGGGAGCTGTTTTTT
NA	TRBJ1-2	few	TRBV10-3	CAIRTGSANYGYTF	TGTGCCATCAGAACAGGGTCAGCTAACTATGGCTACACCTTC
TRBD1	TRBJ1-2	once	TRBV5-1	CASSAGQYGYTF	TGCGCCAGCAGCGCGGGACAGTATGGCTACACCTTC
TRBD2	TRBJ2-7	once	TRBV6-5	CASRLAGAKHEQYF	TGTGCCAGCAGACTAGCGGGAGCTAAACACGAGCAGTACTTC
TRBD2	TRBJ2-7	once	TRBV30	CAWNHGGSSSEQYF	TGTGCCTGGAACCACGGCGGGAGTTCCAGCGAGCAGTACTTC